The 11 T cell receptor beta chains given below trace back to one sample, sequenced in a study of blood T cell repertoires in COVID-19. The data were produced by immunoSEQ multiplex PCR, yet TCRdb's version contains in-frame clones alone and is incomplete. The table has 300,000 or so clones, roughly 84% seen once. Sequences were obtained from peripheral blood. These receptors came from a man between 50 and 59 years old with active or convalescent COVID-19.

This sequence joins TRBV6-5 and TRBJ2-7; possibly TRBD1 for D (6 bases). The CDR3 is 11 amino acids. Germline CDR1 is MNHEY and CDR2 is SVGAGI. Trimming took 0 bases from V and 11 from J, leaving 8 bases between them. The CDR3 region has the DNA TGTGCCAGCAGTTACTCGGGGGCTAAGTACTTC. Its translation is CASSYSGAKYF.

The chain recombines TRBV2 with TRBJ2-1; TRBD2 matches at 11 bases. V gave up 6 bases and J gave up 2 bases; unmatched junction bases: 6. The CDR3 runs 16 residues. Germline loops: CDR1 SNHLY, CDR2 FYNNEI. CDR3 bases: TGTGCCAGCAGGCTAGCGGGAGGTGGTCCCTACAATGAGCAGTTCTTC. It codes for CASRLAGGGPYNEQFF.

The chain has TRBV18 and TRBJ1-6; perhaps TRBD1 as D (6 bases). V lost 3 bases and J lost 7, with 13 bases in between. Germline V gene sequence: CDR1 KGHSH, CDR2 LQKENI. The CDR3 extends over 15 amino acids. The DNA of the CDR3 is TGTGCCAGCTCACCGGGGGGGCTACTCAATTCACCCCTCCACTTT. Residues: CASSPGGLLNSPLHF.

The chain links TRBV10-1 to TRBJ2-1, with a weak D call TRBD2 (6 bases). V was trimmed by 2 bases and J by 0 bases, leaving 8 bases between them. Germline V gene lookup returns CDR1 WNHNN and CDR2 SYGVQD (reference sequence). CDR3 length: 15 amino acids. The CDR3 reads CASSEAGFSYNEQFF. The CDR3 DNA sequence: TGCGCCAGCAGTGAGGCGGGATTCTCCTACAATGAGCAGTTCTTC.

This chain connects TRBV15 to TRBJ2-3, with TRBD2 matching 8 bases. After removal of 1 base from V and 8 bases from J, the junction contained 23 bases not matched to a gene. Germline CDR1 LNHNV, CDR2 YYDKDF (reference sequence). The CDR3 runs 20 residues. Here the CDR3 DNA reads TGTGCCACCAGCAGAGGCTTATCGGGGAGCGGGAGCCTTGCTGGGGGTACGCAGTATTTT. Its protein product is CATSRGLSGSGSLAGGTQYF.

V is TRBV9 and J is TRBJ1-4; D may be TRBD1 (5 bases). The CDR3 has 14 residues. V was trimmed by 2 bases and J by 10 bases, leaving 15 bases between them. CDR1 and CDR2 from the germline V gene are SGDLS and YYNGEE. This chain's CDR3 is CASSVAGKAGKLFF. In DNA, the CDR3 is TGTGCCAGCAGCGTGGCAGGGAAGGCCGGAAAACTGTTTTTT.

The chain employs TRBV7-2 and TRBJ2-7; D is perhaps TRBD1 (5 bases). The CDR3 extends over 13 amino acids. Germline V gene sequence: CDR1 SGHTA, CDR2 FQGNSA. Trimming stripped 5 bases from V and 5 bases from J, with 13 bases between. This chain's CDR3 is CASSQSRVNEQYF. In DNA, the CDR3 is TGTGCCAGCAGCCAAAGCAGGGTCAACGAGCAGTACTTC.

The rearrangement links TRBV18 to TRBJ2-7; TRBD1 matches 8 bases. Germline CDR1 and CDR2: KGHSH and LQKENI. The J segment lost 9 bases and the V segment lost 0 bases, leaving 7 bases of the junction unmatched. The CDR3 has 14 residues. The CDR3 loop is CASSPPDRAPGQYF. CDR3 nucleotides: TGTGCCAGCTCACCACCGGACAGGGCCCCCGGGCAGTACTTC.

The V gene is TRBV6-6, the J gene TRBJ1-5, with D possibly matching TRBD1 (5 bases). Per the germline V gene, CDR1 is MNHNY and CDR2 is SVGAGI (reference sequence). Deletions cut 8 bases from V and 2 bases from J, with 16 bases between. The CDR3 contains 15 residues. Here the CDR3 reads CASLKWRDGNQPQHF. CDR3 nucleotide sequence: TGTGCCAGCCTTAAGTGGAGGGACGGCAATCAGCCCCAGCATTTT.

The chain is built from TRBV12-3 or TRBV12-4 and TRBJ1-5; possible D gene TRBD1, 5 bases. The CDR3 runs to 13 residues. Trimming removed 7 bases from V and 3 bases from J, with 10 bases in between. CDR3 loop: CASTLTVNQPQHF. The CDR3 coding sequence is TGTGCCAGCACCCTGACAGTCAATCAGCCCCAGCATTTT.

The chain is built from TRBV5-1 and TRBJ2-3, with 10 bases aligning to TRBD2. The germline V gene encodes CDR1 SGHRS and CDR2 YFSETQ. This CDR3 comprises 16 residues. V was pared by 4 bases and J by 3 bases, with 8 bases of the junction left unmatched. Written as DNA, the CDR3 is TGCGCCAGCAGCCCCGTACTAGCGGGGCAAACAGATACGCAGTATTTT. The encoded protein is CASSPVLAGQTDTQYF.